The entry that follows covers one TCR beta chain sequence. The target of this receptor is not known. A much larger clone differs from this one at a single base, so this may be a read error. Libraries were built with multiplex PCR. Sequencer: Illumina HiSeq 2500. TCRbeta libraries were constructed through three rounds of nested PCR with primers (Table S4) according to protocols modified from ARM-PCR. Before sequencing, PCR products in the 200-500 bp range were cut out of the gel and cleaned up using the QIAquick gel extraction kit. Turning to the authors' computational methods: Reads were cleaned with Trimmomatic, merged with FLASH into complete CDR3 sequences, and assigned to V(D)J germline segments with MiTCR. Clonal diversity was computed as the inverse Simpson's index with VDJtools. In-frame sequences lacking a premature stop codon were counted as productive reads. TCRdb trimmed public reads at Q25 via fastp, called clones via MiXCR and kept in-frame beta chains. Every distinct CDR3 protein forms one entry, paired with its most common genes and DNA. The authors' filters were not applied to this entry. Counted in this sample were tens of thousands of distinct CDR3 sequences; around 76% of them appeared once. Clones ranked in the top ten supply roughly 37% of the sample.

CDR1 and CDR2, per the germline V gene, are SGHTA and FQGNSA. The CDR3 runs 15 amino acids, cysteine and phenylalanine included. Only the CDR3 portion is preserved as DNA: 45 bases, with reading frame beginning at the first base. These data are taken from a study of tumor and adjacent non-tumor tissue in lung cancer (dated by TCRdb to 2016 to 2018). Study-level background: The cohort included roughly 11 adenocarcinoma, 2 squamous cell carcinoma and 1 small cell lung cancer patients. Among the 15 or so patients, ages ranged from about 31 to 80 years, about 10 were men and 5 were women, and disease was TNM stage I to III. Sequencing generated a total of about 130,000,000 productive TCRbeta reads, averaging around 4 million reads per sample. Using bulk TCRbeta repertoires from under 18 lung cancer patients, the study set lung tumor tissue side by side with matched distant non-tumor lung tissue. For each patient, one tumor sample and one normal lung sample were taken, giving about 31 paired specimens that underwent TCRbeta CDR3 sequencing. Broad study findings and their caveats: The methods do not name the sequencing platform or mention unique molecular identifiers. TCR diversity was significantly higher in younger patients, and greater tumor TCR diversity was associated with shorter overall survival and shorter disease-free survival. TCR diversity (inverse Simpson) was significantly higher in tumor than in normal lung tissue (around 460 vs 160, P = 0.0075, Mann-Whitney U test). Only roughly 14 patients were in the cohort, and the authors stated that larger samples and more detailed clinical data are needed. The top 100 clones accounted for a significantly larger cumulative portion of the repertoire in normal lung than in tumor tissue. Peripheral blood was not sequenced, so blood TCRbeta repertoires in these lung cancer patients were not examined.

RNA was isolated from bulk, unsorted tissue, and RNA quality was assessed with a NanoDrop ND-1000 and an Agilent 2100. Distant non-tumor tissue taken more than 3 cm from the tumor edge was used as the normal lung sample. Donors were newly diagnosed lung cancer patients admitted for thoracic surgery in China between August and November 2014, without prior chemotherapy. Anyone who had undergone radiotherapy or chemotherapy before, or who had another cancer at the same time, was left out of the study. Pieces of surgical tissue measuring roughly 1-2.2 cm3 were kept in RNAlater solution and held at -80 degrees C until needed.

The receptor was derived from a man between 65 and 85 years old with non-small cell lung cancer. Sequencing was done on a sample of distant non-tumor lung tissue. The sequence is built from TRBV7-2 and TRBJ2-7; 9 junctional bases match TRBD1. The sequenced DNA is TGTGTCAGCAGCTTCGACAGGGGGTTCGGCTACGAGCAGTACTTC. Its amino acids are CVSSFDRGFGYEQYF.